This TCR beta chain was retrieved from a study of shared clonotypes between healthy human individuals. Overall study results and limits: Larger richness was generally estimated for naive than memory subsets. The researchers took only blood, and tissue repertoires probably look different.

Positively selected for CCR7, the CD45RO-negative cells used as naive CD8 cells excluded terminally differentiated effector memory CD45RA+ cells. The CDR3 is made up of 15 amino acids. Germline V gene data show CDR1 as MNHNY and CDR2 as SVGAGI (reference sequence). Trimming took 0 bases from V and 5 from J, leaving 13 bases between them. The input for sorted-subset replicate PCRs was about 210 ng DNA, some 28,000 T cell genomes. Assay used: immunoSEQ multiplex PCR; TCRdb lists only in-frame clones, some missing. The table shows a few million clones, with about 94% occurring only once. A word on this clone: The target antigen is unknown.

This rearrangement joins TRBV6-6 to TRBJ1-1; no clear D gene. Sequencing used naive CD8+ T cells from PBMCs. This TCR was sampled from a man aged 18 to 29 in good health. Some clones in this sample may be carry-over from other donors' samples. Here the CDR3 reads CASSYSVGRETEAFF. DNA of the CDR3: TGTGCCAGCAGTTACTCAGTTGGACGGGAGACTGAAGCTTTCTTT.